This T cell receptor (beta chain) was observed in a study of blood T cell repertoires in COVID-19. Study information: Whether acute or convalescent, the COVID-19 samples came from the United States, Italy and Spain. The analysed material was cDNA or gDNA that came from T cells, B-cell-depleted T cells, or PBMCs.

V lost 0 bases and J lost 5; bases outside the gene matches: 9. Germline CDR1 reads MGHRA; CDR2 reads YSYEKL. There are 16 residues in the CDR3. Under the authors' procedure: Amplification of reference gene primers provided the estimated nucleated cell counts. Some clones are missing from TCRdb's copy, which holds only in-frame ones; the method was immunoSEQ multiplex PCR. From that table come the V and J calls and clone size; the DNA was used to work out D and trimming. This repertoire shows 99,000 or so clones, 81% found once; its top ten account for roughly 9.4%. V is TRBV4-1 and J is TRBJ2-7, with 8 bases fitting TRBD2. The source material was peripheral blood. This sequence was found in a woman in her seventies with acute or convalescent COVID-19. In DNA, the CDR3 is TGCGCCAGCAGCCAAGAGATGACTAGCGTTAGGAACGAGCAGTACTTC. This codes for CASSQEMTSVRNEQYF.